This T cell receptor (beta chain) was obtained from a study of CD8 T cells in ankylosing spondylitis. A single record per CDR3 protein comes from TCRdb applying MiXCR to the 5' RACE reads. The table lists about 150,000 distinct CDR3 sequences, 25% to 35% of them singletons. In the case of this clonotype: What it binds is unknown.

V was clipped by 6 bases and J by 0 bases, with 10 bases between them. Germline V gives CDR1 MNHNS, CDR2 SASEGT. The CDR3 has 14 amino acids. Study-wide results and caveats: Seemingly distinctive of ankylosing spondylitis blood was a TCR beta motif formed by eight highly homologous variants. Disease-linked clones were reportedly significantly enriched in matched ankylosing spondylitis synovial fluid.

This chain joins TRBV6-1 and TRBJ2-3; D remains ambiguous. Sequenced input: synovial fluid, either unsorted or a sorted T cell fraction (not recorded which). This TCR was sampled from a male donor with ankylosing spondylitis. The CDR3 is CASSRRLSTDTQYF. The CDR3 DNA is TGTGCCAGCAGCCGCCGTCTTAGCACAGATACGCAGTATTTT.